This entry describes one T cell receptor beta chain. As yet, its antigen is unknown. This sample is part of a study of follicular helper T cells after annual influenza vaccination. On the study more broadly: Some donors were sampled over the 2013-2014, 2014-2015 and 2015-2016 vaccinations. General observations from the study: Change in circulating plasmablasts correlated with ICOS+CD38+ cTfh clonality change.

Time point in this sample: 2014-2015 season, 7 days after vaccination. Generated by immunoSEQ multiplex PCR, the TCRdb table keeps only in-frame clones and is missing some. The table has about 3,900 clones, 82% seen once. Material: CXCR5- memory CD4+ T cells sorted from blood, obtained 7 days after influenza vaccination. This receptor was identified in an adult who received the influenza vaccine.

This chain's CDR3 is CASSLAGGGTYEQYF. In DNA form, the CDR3 reads TGTGCCAGCAGCTTAGCGGGCGGGGGAACCTACGAGCAGTACTTC. The J gene is TRBJ2-7, the V gene TRBV7-6, with 7 bases matching TRBD2. V was pared by 0 bases and J by 2 bases, with 4 bases of the junction left unmatched. The CDR3 runs to 15 residues. Germline V gives CDR1 SGHVS, CDR2 FNYEAQ.